This is a list of T cell receptor beta chains from one sample in a study of shared clonotypes between healthy human individuals. The data were produced by immunoSEQ multiplex PCR, yet TCRdb's version contains in-frame clones alone and is incomplete. Here the sample spans roughly 2.1 million clones, about 92% being singletons. The sequenced sample was naive CD8+ T cells from PBMCs. These receptors originate from a man aged 18-30 years in good health. Some clones in this sample may be carry-over from other donors' samples. The conserved cysteine and the conserved F or W are not part of the CDR3 here. Fields, in order: CDR3 length, J gene, D gene, V gene, CDR3 protein. A D gene is named only where the DNA matches it firmly.

len: 12
j_gene: TRBJ1-2
d_gene: TRBD1
v_gene: TRBV27
CDR3aa: ASRSRDRGYGYT

len: 15
j_gene: TRBJ1-3
d_gene: NA
v_gene: TRBV27
CDR3aa: ASSLSGEPHSGNTIY

len: 12
j_gene: TRBJ2-7
d_gene: NA
v_gene: TRBV11-1
CDR3aa: ASSLGGPTYEQY

len: 12
j_gene: TRBJ1-1
d_gene: NA
v_gene: TRBV5-8
CDR3aa: ASSLGDSRQAAF

len: 12
j_gene: TRBJ2-5
d_gene: NA
v_gene: TRBV11-2
CDR3aa: ASSLVSQGETQY

len: 14
j_gene: TRBJ2-2
d_gene: NA
v_gene: TRBV27
CDR3aa: ASSLYLEANTGELF

len: 11
j_gene: TRBJ1-2
d_gene: TRBD1
v_gene: TRBV6-5
CDR3aa: ASSGTGALRYT

len: 9
j_gene: TRBJ2-3
d_gene: NA
v_gene: TRBV20-1
CDR3aa: SARGTDTQY

len: 13
j_gene: TRBJ2-1
d_gene: NA
v_gene: TRBV28
CDR3aa: ASSFTERGRDEQF

len: 12
j_gene: TRBJ2-7
d_gene: NA
v_gene: TRBV5-8
CDR3aa: ASVVLGWTYEQY

len: 13
j_gene: TRBJ1-1
d_gene: NA
v_gene: TRBV6-1
CDR3aa: ASSEWDAANTEAF

len: 10
j_gene: TRBJ1-4
d_gene: NA
v_gene: TRBV5-6
CDR3aa: ASSARSEKLF

len: 13
j_gene: TRBJ2-7
d_gene: NA
v_gene: TRBV28
CDR3aa: ASSLAGPLAYEQY

len: 11
j_gene: TRBJ1-2
d_gene: TRBD1
v_gene: TRBV27
CDR3aa: ASSMTGEWDYT

len: 14
j_gene: TRBJ2-3
d_gene: NA
v_gene: TRBV28
CDR3aa: ASSLPPSSSTDTQY

len: 13
j_gene: TRBJ2-7
d_gene: NA
v_gene: TRBV4-2
CDR3aa: ASSQGSARNHEQY

len: 15
j_gene: TRBJ2-3
d_gene: TRBD2
v_gene: TRBV28
CDR3aa: ASSPGLAGGSTDTQY

len: 13
j_gene: TRBJ2-7
d_gene: TRBD1
v_gene: TRBV5-6
CDR3aa: ASSEGTGTSYEQY

len: 9
j_gene: TRBJ1-2
d_gene: NA
v_gene: TRBV28
CDR3aa: ASSLDYGYT

len: 16
j_gene: TRBJ2-3
d_gene: TRBD2
v_gene: TRBV9
CDR3aa: ASSSGVAGVSRTDTQY

len: 14
j_gene: TRBJ2-1
d_gene: TRBD2
v_gene: TRBV11-2
CDR3aa: ASSLDPSGRYNEQF

len: 13
j_gene: TRBJ1-1
d_gene: TRBD1
v_gene: TRBV5-1
CDR3aa: ASSLDRGQNTEAF

len: 12
j_gene: TRBJ2-7
d_gene: TRBD2
v_gene: TRBV7-9
CDR3aa: ASSLSLAVHEQY

len: 14
j_gene: TRBJ2-1
d_gene: TRBD2
v_gene: TRBV19
CDR3aa: ASSMIAGGAYNEQF

len: 13
j_gene: TRBJ2-5
d_gene: TRBD1
v_gene: TRBV7-9
CDR3aa: ASSEPGTVQETQY

len: 13
j_gene: TRBJ1-2
d_gene: NA
v_gene: TRBV9
CDR3aa: ASSSSVGLLGGYT

len: 14
j_gene: TRBJ2-7
d_gene: NA
v_gene: TRBV28
CDR3aa: ASSTHRAASPYEQY

len: 10
j_gene: TRBJ2-5
d_gene: TRBD2
v_gene: TRBV25-1
CDR3aa: AYSGYQETQY

len: 14
j_gene: TRBJ2-7
d_gene: NA
v_gene: TRBV2
CDR3aa: ASSEAAGLTIYEQY

len: 12
j_gene: TRBJ1-1
d_gene: NA
v_gene: TRBV6-5
CDR3aa: ASSYRSGYTEAF

len: 13
j_gene: TRBJ2-7
d_gene: TRBD2
v_gene: TRBV10-1
CDR3aa: ASSERGAGIYEQY

len: 19
j_gene: TRBJ1-1
d_gene: NA
v_gene: TRBV4-3
CDR3aa: ASSQVVLSFPPEGVNTEAF

len: 15
j_gene: TRBJ2-2
d_gene: TRBD2
v_gene: TRBV27
CDR3aa: ASSSARAGANTGELF

len: 12
j_gene: TRBJ1-1
d_gene: NA
v_gene: TRBV11-2
CDR3aa: ASSLAGPNTEAF

len: 11
j_gene: TRBJ2-2
d_gene: NA
v_gene: TRBV10-3
CDR3aa: AISETATGELF

len: 14
j_gene: TRBJ2-3
d_gene: NA
v_gene: TRBV6-4
CDR3aa: ASSAGQGGRTDTQY

len: 13
j_gene: TRBJ1-5
d_gene: TRBD1
v_gene: TRBV6-6
CDR3aa: ASSYRDSYNQPQH

len: 12
j_gene: TRBJ1-2
d_gene: NA
v_gene: TRBV5-8
CDR3aa: ASRGSYSNYGYT